A selection of T cell receptor beta chains follows, all from one sample in a study of shared clonotypes between healthy human individuals. The protocol was immunoSEQ multiplex PCR, while the TCRdb copy is restricted to in-frame clones and leaves out a portion. The top ten clones hold roughly 1.2% of a sample with some 1,400,000 clones, roughly 96% of them seen once. The sequenced sample consisted of naive CD4+ T cells sorted from blood. These receptors were taken from a man aged 25-40 years in good health. Both conserved end residues are part of each CDR3. The D gene is left open where the match is weak. Rows give clone size only sometimes, using once, few, many, or a class for an expanded clone.

abundance	v_gene	d_gene	j_gene	CDR3aa	CDR3nt
once	TRBV27	-	TRBJ2-3	CASSLNTGSDTQYF	TGTGCCAGCAGTTTAAATACAGGGTCTGATACGCAGTATTTT
-	TRBV7-3	-	TRBJ2-1	CASSLKPPEVGLWPRGYNEQFF	TGTGCCAGCAGCTTAAAACCCCCAGAAGTCGGGTTGTGGCCCCGAGGGTACAATGAGCAGTTCTTC
-	TRBV7-2	TRBD2	TRBJ2-7	CASSTSAGGSYEQYF	TGTGCCAGCAGCACCAGTGCGGGAGGGTCCTACGAGCAGTACTTC
-	TRBV9	-	TRBJ1-1	CASSVKTDSLEAFF	TGTGCCAGCAGCGTAAAGACCGACTCCCTGGAAGCTTTCTTT
-	TRBV28	-	TRBJ2-3	CASRPTVRVYTDTQYF	TGTGCCAGCAGACCGACAGTTAGGGTTTACACAGATACGCAGTATTTT
-	TRBV28	-	TRBJ2-7	CALGGTRAYEQYF	TGTGCCTTGGGTGGGACAAGGGCCTACGAGCAGTACTTC
once	TRBV2	TRBD2	TRBJ2-7	CASIAGLAGVGYEQYF	TGTGCCAGCATCGCGGGACTAGCGGGAGTAGGGTACGAGCAGTACTTC
-	TRBV5-1	TRBD1	TRBJ2-3	CASSLLSPGQGGDTQYF	TGCGCCAGCAGCTTGTTGTCTCCGGGACAGGGTGGGGATACGCAGTATTTT
-	TRBV30	-	TRBJ2-1	CAWSILSSEQFF	TGTGCCTGGAGTATCCTCAGTAGTGAGCAGTTCTTC
once	TRBV6-1	TRBD1	TRBJ2-7	CASSLRQGLEQYF	TGTGCCAGCAGCCTTCGACAGGGTCTCGAGCAGTACTTC
-	TRBV18	-	TRBJ1-4	CASSLRSPATNEKLFF	TGTGCCAGCTCCCTACGATCCCCGGCAACTAATGAAAAACTGTTTTTT